The 18 T cell receptor beta chains below come from one sample, sequenced in a study of cytomegalovirus exposure and HLA in healthy donors (dated by TCRdb to the late 2010s). Preparation of the library involved the immunoSEQ multiplex PCR assay. The multiplex PCR relied on a mix of 60 forward primers for TCR Vbeta segments and 13 reverse primers for TCR Jbeta segments. The source is immuneACCESS, and TCRdb retained only in-frame sequences with V and J called. Part of the clones is not carried over; for the studies checked, unresolved V genes explain less than half of this, and the remainder is unexplained. Here the sample has more than 150,000 clones; roughly 75% occur a single time. The ten largest clones take up about 2.1% of the sample. The sample comprised PBMCs. All receptors derive from a woman aged 25-40 years in good health and CMV-seronegative.

This clone occurred once. The chain is built from TRBV29-1 and TRBJ1-1; D is uncertain. CDR1 is SQVTM, CDR2 ANQGSEA, per germline. The CDR3 loop spans 12 amino acids. V was cut by 0 bases and J by 9 bases, with 11 bases left in between. For the CDR3, the DNA is TGCAGCGTTGAAGATCCGGGTCGTAAAGCTTTCTTT. Translation: CSVEDPGRKAFF.

The rearrangement joins TRBV5-8 to TRBJ2-5, with a possible D match to TRBD2 (6 bases). V was trimmed by 4 bases and J by 4 bases, leaving 14 bases between them. CDR3 length: 14 residues. The germline CDR1 and CDR2 sequences are SGHTS and YDEGEE. The CDR3 loop is CASSPEGLGETQYF. DNA for the CDR3: TGTGCCAGCAGCCCGGAGGGTCTAGGAGAGACCCAGTACTTC.

This chain links TRBV15 with TRBJ1-4; the D gene is possibly TRBD1 (6 bases). CDR3 length equals 15 residues. The germline V gene encodes CDR1 LNHNV and CDR2 YYDKDF (reference sequence). Trimming removed 2 bases at V and 7 bases at J, with 14 bases between. CDR3 sequence: CATSRRTELREKLFF. CDR3 sequence (DNA): TGTGCCACCAGCAGAAGGACAGAGCTCCGTGAAAAACTGTTTTTT.

There are a few counts of this clone. The chain joins TRBV6-5 to TRBJ1-5, with D perhaps TRBD1 (5 bases). This CDR3 is 13 amino acids long. V was trimmed by 6 bases and J by 6 bases, leaving 12 bases between them. Germline CDR1 reads MNHEY; CDR2 reads SVGAGI. This CDR3 is CASRPQGAQPQHF. DNA of the CDR3: TGTGCCAGCAGGCCACAAGGGGCTCAGCCCCAGCATTTT.

The chain couples TRBV7-2 to TRBJ1-5, with D unresolved. CDR1 and CDR2 (germline): SGHTA, FQGNSA. This CDR3 region has 17 residues. V dropped 5 bases and J dropped 3 bases, with 20 bases sitting between them. The DNA of the CDR3 is TGTGCCAGCAGCACATTCGTATGGCAGCGCAACAATCAGCCCCAGCATTTT. Its translation is CASSTFVWQRNNQPQHF.

This chain links TRBV2 with TRBJ2-3; 8 bases fit TRBD1. CDR1 is SNHLY and CDR2 is FYNNEI in the germline V gene. With 11 bases clipped from V and 6 bases from J, the junction kept 10 bases outside the gene matches. The CDR3 sequence is 13 residues long. CDR3 protein: CACADRGLDTQYF. CDR3 DNA: TGTGCCTGCGCAGACAGGGGACTGGATACGCAGTATTTT.

The V gene is TRBV5-1, the J gene TRBJ2-3; D gene ambiguous. The V gene lost 8 bases and the J gene lost 0 bases, with 10 bases spanning the gap. The CDR3 spans 13 residues. CDR1 is SGHRS and CDR2 is YFSETQ in the germline V gene. This chain's CDR3 is CASATLSTDTQYF. CDR3 nucleotide sequence: TGCGCCAGTGCGACACTCAGCACAGATACGCAGTATTTT.

The rearrangement links TRBV12-5 to TRBJ2-1, with 7 nucleotides matching TRBD2. V shed 1 base and J 0 bases; nucleotides not matched to a gene: 0. This CDR3 comprises 15 residues. The V gene's germline CDR1 is LGHNT and CDR2 FRNRAP. The CDR3 protein is CASGLGGGSYNEQFF. For the CDR3, the DNA is TGTGCTAGTGGTTTGGGCGGGGGCTCCTACAATGAGCAGTTCTTC.

This clone occurred once. The chain has TRBV27 and TRBJ1-5, with no clear D. Looked up from germline, CDR1 is MNHEY and CDR2 is SMNVEV (reference sequence). The length of the CDR3 is 15 residues. V gave up 2 bases and J gave up 6 bases, with 14 bases separating them. The CDR3 loop reads CASSLGPLSGQPQHF. The CDR3 coding sequence is TGTGCCAGCAGTTTAGGTCCCCTCTCAGGTCAGCCCCAGCATTTT.

V is TRBV19 and J is TRBJ1-5; the D gene is possibly TRBD1 (6 bases). Trimming removed 6 bases from V and 6 bases from J, with 12 bases in between. In germline, CDR1 is LNHDA, CDR2 SQIVND (reference sequence). CDR3 size: 13 residues. In DNA, the CDR3 is TGTGCCAGTAGGGACAGCGGAGGTCAGCCCCAGCATTTT. Protein: CASRDSGGQPQHF.

The CDR3 is CASIGSGTYGYTF. The CDR3 bases are TGTGCCAGCATTGGATCGGGGACATATGGCTACACCTTC. The chain links TRBV7-9 to TRBJ1-2, with a weak D call TRBD1 (6 bases). CDR3 length equals 13 residues. Germline-derived CDR1 and CDR2 are SEHNR and FQNEAQ (reference sequence). The V and J ends lost 7 bases and 5 bases respectively, with 14 bases between them.

The chain uses TRBV10-1 and TRBJ2-1; 7 bases are a match to TRBD2. In germline, CDR1 is WNHNN, CDR2 SYGVQD (reference sequence). CDR3 length equals 16 residues. The V gene end was trimmed by 0 bases and the J gene end by 2 bases; junction bases not matched to a gene: 4. The CDR3 sequence: CASSESELAPYNEQFF. CDR3 in DNA: TGCGCCAGCAGTGAGTCGGAACTAGCGCCCTACAATGAGCAGTTCTTC.

The J gene is TRBJ1-5, the V gene TRBV7-6; no clear D gene. This CDR3 spans 16 amino acids. CDR1 is SGHVS and CDR2 is FNYEAQ in the germline V gene. Trimming pared 5 bases from V and 0 bases from J, leaving 14 bases between. The chain's CDR3 is CASSPESSLSNQPQHF. As DNA, the CDR3 is TGTGCCAGCAGCCCTGAGAGTTCCCTTAGCAATCAGCCCCAGCATTTT. Full variable domain (outside the CDR3, taken from reference TRBV7-6 and TRBJ1-5): GAGVSQSPRYKVTKRGQDVALRCDPISGHVSLYWYRQALGQGPEFLTYFNYEAQQDKSGLPNDRFSAERPEGSISTLTIQRTEQRDSAMYRCASSPESSLSNQPQHFGDGTRLSIL.

The chain joins TRBV7-9 to TRBJ1-5; a weak D match, TRBD1 (6 bases). The CDR3 has 15 residues. The V gene's germline CDR1 is SEHNR and CDR2 FQNEAQ (reference sequence). V lost 6 bases, J lost 6 bases, and 18 bases lay in between. This chain's CDR3 is CASSRSTGVGQPQHF. CDR3 sequence (DNA): TGTGCCAGCAGTCGATCGACAGGAGTTGGTCAGCCCCAGCATTTT.

The V gene is TRBV7-6, the J gene TRBJ2-5; tentatively, D is TRBD1 (6 bases). This CDR3 is 15 amino acids long. The germline V and J ends were trimmed by 5 bases and 4 bases, with 17 bases remaining between them. Looked up from germline, CDR1 is SGHVS and CDR2 is FNYEAQ. The CDR3 nucleotides read TGTGCCAGCAGCCTAGGCCAGGGGCTAATAGAGACCCAGTACTTC. This encodes CASSLGQGLIETQYF.

A few counts support this clone. V gene TRBV6-1 combines with J gene TRBJ1-2, with 11 bases fitting TRBD1. The CDR3 has 14 amino acids. Germline trimming cut 5 bases from V and 6 bases from J; bases unmatched to any gene: 5. Germline V lookup: CDR1 MNHNS, CDR2 SASEGT. The CDR3 spells CASSYWTGGNGYTF. DNA of the CDR3: TGTGCCAGCAGTTATTGGACAGGGGGCAATGGCTACACCTTC.

The count of this clone is one. The CDR3 loop is CATSRVQVYEQYF. In DNA form, the CDR3 reads TGTGCCACCAGCAGAGTTCAGGTCTACGAGCAGTACTTC. The chain is built from TRBV15 and TRBJ2-7; no clear D gene. Trimming removed 1 base at V and 3 bases at J, with 7 bases between. This CDR3 region has 13 residues. The germline gives CDR1 LNHNV, CDR2 YYDKDF (reference sequence).

The chain employs TRBV27 and TRBJ1-5, with D unresolved. This CDR3 is built from 14 residues. Germline CDR1 is MNHEY and CDR2 is SMNVEV (reference sequence). Deletions cut 3 bases from V and 5 bases from J, with 11 bases between. The CDR3 loop reads CASSFRGFDQPQHF. The DNA of the CDR3 is TGTGCCAGCAGTTTTAGAGGTTTCGATCAGCCCCAGCATTTT.